This record looks at one TCR beta chain sequence and its context. Its target is not known. Repertoires were generated with immunoSEQ multiplex PCR, while TCRdb's copy carries only in-frame clones and drops some. This sample carries roughly 5,300 clones, around 84% of them seen once, and the ten largest clones take roughly 4%. These data originate in a study of T cell clonotyping in hematopoietic cell transplantation. On the study more broadly: Recipients' pretransplant samples followed cytoreduction.

The study's findings and limits: Graft donor and pretransplant recipient Inverse Simpson Index values predicted broader posttransplant TCR diversity. CD4 and CD8 repertoire contributions could not be separated without sorting.

Time point: recipient sample about 28 days before transplant, after cytoreduction. The V end lost 4 bases, the J end lost 0 bases, and 10 bases lay between the germline ends. CDR1 and CDR2 (germline): SNHLY, FYNNEI. The CDR3 is 16 residues long. The material was peripheral blood mononuclear cells, obtained before stem cell transplant. This sequence was found in a man aged 60-69 years with acute myeloid leukemia. Some clones in this sample may be carry-over from other donors' samples. The chain uses TRBV2 and TRBJ2-6; D may match TRBD1 or TRBD2 (5 bases each). CDR3 in DNA: TGTGCCAGCAGTGCGGGACGGAACTCTGGGGCCAACGTCCTGACTTTC. Amino acid sequence: CASSAGRNSGANVLTF.